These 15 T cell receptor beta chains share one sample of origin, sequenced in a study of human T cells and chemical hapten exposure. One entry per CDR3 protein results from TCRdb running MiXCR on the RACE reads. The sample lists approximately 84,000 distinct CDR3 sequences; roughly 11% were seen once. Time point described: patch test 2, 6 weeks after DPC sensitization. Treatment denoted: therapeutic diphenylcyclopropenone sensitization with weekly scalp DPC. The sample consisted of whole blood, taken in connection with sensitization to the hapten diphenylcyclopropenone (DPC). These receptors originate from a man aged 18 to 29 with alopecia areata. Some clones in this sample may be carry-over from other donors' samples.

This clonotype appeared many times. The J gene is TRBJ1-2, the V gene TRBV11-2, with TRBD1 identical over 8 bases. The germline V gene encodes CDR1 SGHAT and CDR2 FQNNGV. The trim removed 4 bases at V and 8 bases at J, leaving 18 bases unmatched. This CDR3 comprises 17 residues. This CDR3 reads CASSSQRRTGTSGGYTF. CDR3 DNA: TGTGCCAGCAGCTCACAACGACGGACAGGGACGAGTGGAGGCTACACCTTC.

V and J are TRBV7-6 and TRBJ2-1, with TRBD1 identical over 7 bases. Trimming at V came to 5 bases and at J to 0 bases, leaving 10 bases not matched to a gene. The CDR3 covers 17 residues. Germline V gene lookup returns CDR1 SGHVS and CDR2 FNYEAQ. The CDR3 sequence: CASSPRTGVSSYNEQFF. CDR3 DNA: TGTGCCAGCAGCCCACGGACAGGCGTCAGCTCCTACAATGAGCAGTTCTTC.

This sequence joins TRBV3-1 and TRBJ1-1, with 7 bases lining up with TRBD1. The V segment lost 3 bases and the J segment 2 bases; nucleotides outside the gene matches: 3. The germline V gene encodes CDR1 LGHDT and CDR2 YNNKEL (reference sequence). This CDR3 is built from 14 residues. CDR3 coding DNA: TGTGCCAGCAGCCAGACAGGGTTCAACACTGAAGCTTTCTTT. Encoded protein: CASSQTGFNTEAFF.

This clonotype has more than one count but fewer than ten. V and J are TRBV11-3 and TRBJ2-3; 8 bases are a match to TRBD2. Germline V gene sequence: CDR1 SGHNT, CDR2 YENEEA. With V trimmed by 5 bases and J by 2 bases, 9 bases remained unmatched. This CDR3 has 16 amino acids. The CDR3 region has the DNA TGTGCCAGCAGCAGGCGCGCGGGGGGAAACACAGATACGCAGTATTTT. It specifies CASSRRAGGNTDTQYF.

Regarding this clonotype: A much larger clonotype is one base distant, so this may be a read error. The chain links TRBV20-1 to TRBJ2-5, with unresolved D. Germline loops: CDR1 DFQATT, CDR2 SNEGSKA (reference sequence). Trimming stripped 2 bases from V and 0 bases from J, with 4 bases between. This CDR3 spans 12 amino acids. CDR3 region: CSARQNQETQYF. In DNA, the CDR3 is TGCAGTGCTAGACAGAACCAAGAGACCCAGTACTTC.

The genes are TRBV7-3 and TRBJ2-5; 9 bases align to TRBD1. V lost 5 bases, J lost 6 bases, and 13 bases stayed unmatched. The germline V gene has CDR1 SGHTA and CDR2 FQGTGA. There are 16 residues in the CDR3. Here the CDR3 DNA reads TGTGCCAGCAGCCCCGGCCCCAACGACAGGGGGAAGACCCAGTACTTC. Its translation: CASSPGPNDRGKTQYF. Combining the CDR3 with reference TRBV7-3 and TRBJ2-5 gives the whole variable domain GAGVSQTPSNKVTEKGKYVELRCDPISGHTALYWYRQSLGQGPEFLIYFQGTGAADDSGLPNDRFFAVRPEGSVSTLKIQRTERGDSAVYLCASSPGPNDRGKTQYFGPGTRLLVL.

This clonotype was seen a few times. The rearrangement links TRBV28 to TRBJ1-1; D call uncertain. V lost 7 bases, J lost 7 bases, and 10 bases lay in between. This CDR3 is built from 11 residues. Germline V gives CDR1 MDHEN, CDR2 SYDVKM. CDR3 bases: TGTGCCAGCACCAAAGGACTTGAAGCTTTCTTT. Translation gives CASTKGLEAFF.

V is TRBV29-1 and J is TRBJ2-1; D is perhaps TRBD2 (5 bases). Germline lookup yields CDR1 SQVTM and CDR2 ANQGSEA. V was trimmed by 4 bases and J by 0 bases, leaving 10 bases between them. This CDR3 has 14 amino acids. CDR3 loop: CSVGSGSSYNEQFF. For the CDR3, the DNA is TGCAGCGTTGGGTCGGGGAGCTCCTACAATGAGCAGTTCTTC.

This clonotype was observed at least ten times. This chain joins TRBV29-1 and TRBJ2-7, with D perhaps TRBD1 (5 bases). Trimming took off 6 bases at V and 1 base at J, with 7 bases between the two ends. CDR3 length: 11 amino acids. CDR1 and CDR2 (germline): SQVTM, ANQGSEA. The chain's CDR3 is CSVRQSYEQYF. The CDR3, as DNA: TGCAGCGTCAGACAGTCCTACGAGCAGTACTTC.

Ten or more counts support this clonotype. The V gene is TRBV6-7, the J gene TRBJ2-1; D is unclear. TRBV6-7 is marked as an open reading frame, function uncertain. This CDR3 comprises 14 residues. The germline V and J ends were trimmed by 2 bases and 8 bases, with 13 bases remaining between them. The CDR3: CASSYLGPGDEQFF. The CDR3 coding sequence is TGTGCCAGCAGTTACCTTGGCCCAGGCGATGAGCAGTTCTTC.

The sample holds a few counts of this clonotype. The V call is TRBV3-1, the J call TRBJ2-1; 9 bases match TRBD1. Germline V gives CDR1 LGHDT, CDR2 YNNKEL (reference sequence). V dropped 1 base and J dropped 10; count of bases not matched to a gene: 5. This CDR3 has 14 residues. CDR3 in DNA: TGTGCCAGCAGCCAAGCACAGGGGGCCGGAGAGCAGTTCTTC. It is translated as CASSQAQGAGEQFF.

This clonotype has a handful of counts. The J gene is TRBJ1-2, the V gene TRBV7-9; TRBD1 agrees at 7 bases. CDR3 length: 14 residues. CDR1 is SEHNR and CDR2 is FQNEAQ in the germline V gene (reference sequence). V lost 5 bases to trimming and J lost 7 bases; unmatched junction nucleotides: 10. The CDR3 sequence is CASSPPEGALGYTF. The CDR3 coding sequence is TGTGCCAGCAGCCCACCCGAGGGGGCGCTTGGCTACACCTTC.

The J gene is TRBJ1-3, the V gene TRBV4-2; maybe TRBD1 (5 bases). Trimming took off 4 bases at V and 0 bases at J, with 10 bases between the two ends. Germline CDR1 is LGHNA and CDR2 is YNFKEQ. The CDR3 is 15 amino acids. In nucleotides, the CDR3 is TGTGCCAGCAGCCGCGGGACGGGCTCTGGAAACACCATATATTTT. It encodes CASSRGTGSGNTIYF.

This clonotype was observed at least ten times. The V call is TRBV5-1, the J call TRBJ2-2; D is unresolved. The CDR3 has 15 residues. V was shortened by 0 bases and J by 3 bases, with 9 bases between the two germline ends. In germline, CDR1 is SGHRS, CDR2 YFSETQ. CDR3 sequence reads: CASSLVETYTGELFF. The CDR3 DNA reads TGCGCCAGCAGCTTGGTGGAGACATACACCGGGGAGCTGTTTTTT.

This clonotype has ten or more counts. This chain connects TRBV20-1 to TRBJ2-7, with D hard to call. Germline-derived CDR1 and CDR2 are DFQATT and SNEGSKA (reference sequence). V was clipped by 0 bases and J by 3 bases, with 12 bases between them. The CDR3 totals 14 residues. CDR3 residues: CSARDPANRYEQYF. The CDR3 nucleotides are TGCAGTGCTAGAGATCCGGCCAACCGCTACGAGCAGTACTTC.